Reported below is one TCR beta chain. This clone appeared a few times. Its recognized antigen is unknown. The sample holds no much larger clone one base away, and base qualities are not on file. In total, about 650 healthy bone marrow donors made up the cohort. At the time of sampling, all cohort members were nominally healthy, though unrecorded immune exposures were likely present. The donor was CMV seronegative and belonged to the group of several hundred seronegative cohort members. A peripheral blood sample was collected from each donor, and TCR beta sequencing was performed on peripheral blood mononuclear cells. Genomic DNA was extracted from the blood cell samples with the Qiagen DNeasy Blood Extraction Kit. The sample belongs to a study of cytomegalovirus exposure and HLA in healthy donors (dated by TCRdb to about 2017). With regard to the full study: An earlier analysis of 550 to 700 of the donors reported 250 to 300 Gb of sequence data and approximately 110 million unique TCR beta sequences from 150 million to 200 million T cells. Approximately 300 gigabases of sequencing data and tens of millions of unique TCR sequences made up an early release that covered around 640 HLA-typed donors. Of the roughly 390 genotyped donors, approximately 80% fell in the genetic ancestry cluster associated with self-reported Caucasian donors. The study aimed to test whether signatures of past pathogen exposure could be identified by cataloging public T cell receptors. Using immunosequencing, the study profiled T cell repertoires from 640 or so subjects and related those repertoires to cytomegalovirus serostatus. Along with the roughly 710-subject first cohort, a separate validation cohort of over a hundred different subjects was used. To predict cytomegalovirus infection status, the study brought together high-throughput TCR immunosequencing, statistical association of individual TCRs with disease status, and machine learning. In a later analysis, previously published TCR beta repertoires from several hundred donors were re-analyzed and high-resolution HLA genotyping was added so that TCR occurrence patterns could be studied. In the later analysis, no new phenotypic data were used to find candidate immune exposures; instead, reliance was placed on TCR beta sequences and their occurrence across donors. To decide whether each TCR beta V gene segment behaved as functional or pseudogenic, an earlier analysis of approximately 590 of the donors relied on high-throughput TCR beta sequencing. Alongside the repertoire data, information on donor age, sex, ethnicity and CMV serostatus was compiled. In a later genetic analysis, genome-wide SNP genotypes for about 60% of the 666 donors were used, and that subset was treated as a discovery cohort. Every discovery cohort repertoire had been produced on one sequencing platform. Both class I and class II loci were covered by HLA typing, at four-digit resolution. Typing coverage differed by locus: A, B, C, DRB1 and DQB1 were typed in about 620-640 donors, DQA1 in about 560, DPA1 in approximately 600, and DPB1 in 450 to 480. Four to six DR-DQ haplotypes were handled as single units for association and clustering, since linkage in the cohort was strong. On average, 235,054 unique TCR beta nucleotide sequences were sequenced per donor among roughly 430 genotyped donors of the cohort, with roughly 19% of those sequences being non-productive. The study at large found these results: A later genetic analysis associated a missense DCLRE1C variant with V-gene and J-gene trimming of TCR beta chains, and an independent cohort replicated the association. The only immune exposure information available for the cohort was CMV serostatus. Presence/absence analyses assumed roughly uniform sequencing depth across donors, an assumption that may not hold. The classifier was reported to diagnose cytomegalovirus status with high specificity and sensitivity in both the original and validation cohorts. A later analysis reported that several top co-occurrence clusters appeared linked to parvovirus B19, influenza, CMV and Epstein-Barr virus. According to a later analysis, TCR association rates differed among HLA loci, with DRB1 alleles showing the most associated TCRs and HLA-C alleles showing the fewest. A later analysis found that most CMV-associated TCR beta chains appeared HLA-restricted, with HLA associations seemingly driven largely by CMV exposure. The sequencing pipeline was judged likely to have produced a cluster of highly shared sequence variants as a technical artifact. In a later analysis, 15,000 to 20,000 TCR beta sequences were associated with specific HLA alleles at a false discovery rate of 0.05. When HLA alleles, especially DR and DQ, strongly co-occurred, TCR associations were difficult to assign to individual alleles. Most TCR sequences were seen in very few donors, while some public TCRs were found in many individuals. Because some donors lacked HLA typing at each locus, the association tests relied only on the typed subset. In this cohort, only TCR beta chains were sequenced, and detectable features were limited by the absence of alpha or paired-chain data. A later analysis found that HLA-associated TCR beta chains were more clonally expanded and had lower generation probabilities than equally common non-associated chains. The 87-base-pair reads could not distinguish some IMGT-functional V segments, including TRBV6-2 and TRBV6-3, so those segments were excluded. A total of fewer than 200 TCR beta chains were listed by the study as associated with cytomegalovirus. A further reported finding was that TCR beta sequences accurately predicted the HLA-A and HLA-B alleles for most subjects in the first cohort. Because counts were too low, about 17 rarely observed V segments, including chromosome 9 orphons, were excluded from the earlier analysis of several hundred of the donors. Linkage disequilibrium might explain the correlated functional status among segregating V segments, but an unknown experimental factor could not be ruled out. In vitro tests confirmed that three of the cytomegalovirus-associated TCR beta chains recognize cytomegalovirus antigens. A later genetic analysis reported fewer N-insertions in productive TCRs among donors in an Asian-associated ancestry cluster than the roughly 700-donor mean. It was suggested by the authors that the approach could potentially be generalized to other disease states and immunological phenotypes. Broadly in line with IMGT annotations, most TCR beta V segments showed up in productive rearrangements about 87% or about 30% of the time in an earlier analysis of several hundred of the donors.

Trimming removed 0 bases from V and 5 bases from J; the gene matches leave 1 base unexplained. The CDR3 sequence holds 14 residues, the cysteine and phenylalanine included. Kept here is only the CDR3 DNA, which spans 42 bases and is read in frame from base 1. The CDR1 and CDR2 encoded by the germline V gene are SGHRS and YFSETQ. The library was produced with the immunoSEQ multiplex PCR assay. A mixture of 60 forward primers for TCR Vbeta segments and 13 reverse primers for TCR Jbeta segments was used in the multiplex PCR. The CDR3 region of rearranged TCR beta genes was amplified from genomic DNA by a multiplex PCR assay. The Illumina HiSeq System was used to sequence the amplified TCR beta libraries as 87-base-pair reads. As for the authors' bioinformatics: A later analysis tallied around 80 million unique TCR beta chains across the 700 or so repertoires, and about 12 million of those chains were shared by two or more donors. To remove PCR and sequencing errors, raw reads were error-corrected and collapsed into unique sequences using a nearest-neighbor algorithm that merged closely related sequences. V, D and J gene segments were assigned by aligning CDR3 sequences to IMGT reference sequences. For a sequence to be retained, a match of at least six nucleotides was required to both a V gene segment and a J gene segment. Rearrangements were called productive when the CDR3 lacked stop codons and stayed in frame with V and J; all others were non-productive. Following IMGT convention, CDR3 was defined as the stretch from the second conserved V-encoded cysteine to the conserved J-encoded phenylalanine. In an earlier analysis of around 540 of the donors, sequences lacking an unambiguous match to a single V gene segment were excluded. In an earlier analysis of 500 to 750 of the donors, V segments were called functional above 56.7% productive rearrangements and were called segregating when the between-donor standard deviation exceeded 5%. To diagnose cytomegalovirus status from the catalog of TCR beta chain sequences, a statistical classification framework was built. V and J gene assignment, in a later analysis, came from comparing TCR nucleotide sequences with IMGT/GENE-DB human TR gene sequences. A later analysis assigned CDR3 sequences and most-parsimonious VDJ recombination scenarios with the TCRdist pipeline. In a later analysis, each TCR beta chain was defined by its CDR3 amino acid sequence together with its V-gene family, and reads without a unique V-gene family were excluded. To address suspected cross-contamination and a sequencing artifact, a later analysis removed over 500 highly shared, low-generation-probability nucleotide sequences. A later analysis calculated a clonal expansion index for each public chain from normalized within-repertoire ranks of inferred template counts. A later analysis computed generation probabilities with a VDJ recombination model fitted to out-of-frame rearrangements, and checked the results against IGoR. In a later analysis, hypergeometric tests were used to score TCR-TCR, TCR-HLA and TCR-CMV co-occurrence, with a repertoire-size bias correction applied to TCR pairs. A later analysis estimated false discovery rates by permuting HLA or CMV assignments 20 times. In a later analysis, co-occurring TCRs were grouped using DBSCAN, and TCRdist sequence similarity was added for clustering within HLA-allele-positive subsets. Repertoires with fewer than 30,000 or more than 120,000 public chains were left out of co-occurrence clustering, as were several repertoires with anomalous nucleotide sharing. The table was pulled from immuneACCESS by TCRdb, which kept in-frame rearrangements only. Such tables lose some clones; where checked, under half of the loss comes from unresolved V genes, and the rest has no known cause. V, J and clone size were drawn from that table, and D and trimming were deduced from the DNA. The sample table lists approximately 120,000 clones, about 82% of them with a count of one. Roughly 2% of the sample is in the top ten clones.

Sequenced: PBMCs. The TCR sequence derives from a man aged 50 or older in good health and CMV-seronegative. This sequence uses TRBV5-1 and TRBJ1-2; TRBD1 lines up with 10 middle nucleotides. CDR3 loop: CASSLGTGGYGYTF. The DNA is as follows: TGCGCCAGCAGCTTGGGGACAGGGGGGTATGGCTACACCTTC. Full variable domain (CDR3 extended with the reference TRBV5-1 and TRBJ1-2 proteins): KAGVTQTPRYLIKTRGQQVTLSCSPISGHRSVSWYQQTPGQGLQFLFEYFSETQRNKGNFPGRFSGRQFSNSRSEMNVSTLELGDSALYLCASSLGTGGYGYTFGSGTRLTVV.